This T cell receptor beta chain was found in a study of beta chain features in type 1 diabetes. Background on the study: Age, gender, cell numbers and subset yield matched between patients and controls. General study points: Type 1 diabetes patients had TCRB CDR3s that were shorter (moderately but significantly so) in all four CD4+ subsets.

V shed 2 bases and J shed 4 bases, with 5 bases lying between them. The CDR3 extends over 13 amino acids. Looked up from germline, CDR1 is ENHRY and CDR2 is SYGVKD. As to this clone: The target antigen is unknown.

Expressed TCRB transcripts got sequenced, as all isolated RNA was reverse transcribed. Produced via immunoSEQ multiplex PCR; TCRdb's table is partial and in-frame only. The sample has 140,000 or so clones; about 13% are singletons. The rearrangement links TRBV10-3 to TRBJ1-4; D remains ambiguous. The material sequenced was central memory CD4+ T cells from blood. The TCR was taken from a man younger than 35 with type 1 diabetes. This CDR3 is CAISEEVNEKLFF. CDR3 coding DNA: TGTGCCATCAGTGAGGAGGTTAATGAAAAACTGTTTTTT.